This T cell receptor (beta chain) was sequenced during a study of Graves' ophthalmopathy and Graves' hyperthyroidism (dated by TCRdb to 2016 to 2018). With regard to the full study: Peripheral blood was collected before any treatment was given, at the time of initial diagnosis. The study used TCR beta repertoire signatures to distinguish Graves' ophthalmopathy from Graves' hyperthyroidism and to predict progression to ophthalmopathy. In total, 135 blood samples were TCR-sequenced: 40 to 45 ophthalmopathy, roughly 77 hyperthyroidism and approximately 17 hyperthyroidism-to-ophthalmopathy patients. A discovery set of about a hundred patients (43 ophthalmopathy, approximately 58 stable hyperthyroidism) was enrolled to explore V-J signatures distinguishing ophthalmopathy from hyperthyroidism. An independent validation cohort was composed of 18 hyperthyroidism patients and 17 patients who later progressed from hyperthyroidism to ophthalmopathy. In roughly 6 hyperthyroidism patients, the T-cell repertoires found in thyroid tissue were compared with those found in blood. Once sampling was done, hyperthyroidism patients were given methimazole at a starting dose of 30 mg daily, while ophthalmopathy patients were given high-dose intravenous methylprednisolone. For training and testing, the roughly 100 patients in the discovery cohort were randomly divided in a 7:3 ratio. General study outcomes and caveats: In cross-validation, the 13-signature model distinguished ophthalmopathy from stable hyperthyroidism with 85% to 90% sensitivity and about 84% specificity, and in the test set the corresponding values were roughly 80% and 75%. In validation, the model predicted ophthalmopathy progression with about 64% sensitivity and 72.22% specificity; some 13 predicted patients were CT-confirmed with GO in a median of around 6 months. Most expanded thyroid clonotypes with a frequency above 0.001 also appeared in blood, which suggests that blood repertoires may reflect the immune response in the thyroid. Sample size was not statistically predetermined, and group allocation was not concealed from the investigators.

For repertoire sequencing, TCR beta CDR3 regions were amplified from RNA transcripts. The first round was an RT-PCR using HTBI primers with the Qiagen OneStep RT-PCR kit, and this first round was followed by a second-round multiplex PCR, then size selection and purification. Libraries were sequenced on an Illumina HiSeq2000 using paired-end 100 bp reads. As for the authors' bioinformatics: SOAPnuke was used to process the reads, removing any read that contained adapters or uncalled bases, had a mean Phred below 15, or lacked an exact match to the constant primer or identifier. High-quality paired reads were merged with COPE v1.2.5. Unique nucleotide sequences were defined as clonotypes and aligned to IMGT TRB V, D and J references using MiTCR v1.1. Only V-J combinations with frequency above 0.0001 were analysed, covering about 99% of repertoires. For each V-J combination, a TCR clonal expansion and chaos score was defined as F50 clonal expansion divided by the chaos observed in the TCRdist matrix. Welch's t-statistics and random forest were used to narrow the features down to roughly twelve V-J combinations, which were then fed into a naive Bayes classifier. The Morisita-Horn index was used to measure how similar the thyroid and blood repertoires were. TCRdb cleaned the public reads at Q25 with fastp, built clones with MiXCR and kept in-frame beta chains. CDR3 protein duplicates are merged, each entry listing the most common genes and DNA. The V and J calls here are based on TCRdb, not the publication. For this sample the table gives approximately 160,000 distinct CDR3 sequences, of which approximately 40% were detected only once. The top ten clonotypes cover about 8.2% of the sample.

The ophthalmopathy patients had moderately to severely active disease, with a Clinical Activity Score of 3 or higher, a NOSPECS grade of 4 or higher, and a disease duration of less than 3 months. Patients with other autoimmune diseases, uncontrolled infections, pregnancy or lactation were excluded from the study. Diagnosis relied on clinical symptoms, serum thyroxine, TRAb, thyroid ultrasound and orbital computed tomography. Using Ficoll-Paque density gradient centrifugation, PBMCs were isolated from 10 ml of fresh peripheral blood. Trizol reagent was used to extract the total RNA, and its quality was then checked on an Agilent 2100 Bioanalyzer. As regards this clonotype: It lacks a known antigen. No much larger clone exists at a distance of one base, and base qualities are not known.

Sequencing used peripheral blood. The sequence was collected from a man aged 25-45 years with Graves' ophthalmopathy. Donor details come from another sample of the same person, matched by shared clones.

In nucleotides, the sequence is TGTGCCAGTATGGCGTTCGACTCCTACGAGCAGTACTTC. It codes for CASMAFDSYEQYF. Recombination joined TRBV19 with TRBJ2-7; the D gene lacks a confident call. V is pared back by 7 bases and J by 0 bases, with 10 bases lying between the germline termini. The CDR3 numbers 13 residues from cysteine through phenylalanine. Only the CDR3 part of the read is kept: 39 bases, read in frame from the first base. For CDR1 and CDR2, the germline V gene (reference sequence) lists LNHDA and SQIVND.